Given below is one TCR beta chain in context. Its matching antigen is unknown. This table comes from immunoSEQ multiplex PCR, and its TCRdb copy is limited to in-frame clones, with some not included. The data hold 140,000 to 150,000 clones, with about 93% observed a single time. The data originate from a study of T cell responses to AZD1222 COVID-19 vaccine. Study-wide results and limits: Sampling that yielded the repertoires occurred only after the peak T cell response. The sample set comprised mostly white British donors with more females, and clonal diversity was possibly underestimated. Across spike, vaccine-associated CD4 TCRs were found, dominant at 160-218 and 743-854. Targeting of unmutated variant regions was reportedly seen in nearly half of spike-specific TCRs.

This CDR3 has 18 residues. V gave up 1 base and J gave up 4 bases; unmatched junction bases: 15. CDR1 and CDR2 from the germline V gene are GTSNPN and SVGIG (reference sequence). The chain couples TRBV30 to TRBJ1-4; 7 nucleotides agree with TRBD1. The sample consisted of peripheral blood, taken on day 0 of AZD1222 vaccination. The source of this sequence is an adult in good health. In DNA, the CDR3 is TGTGCCTGGAGTGAAGGGGGCGCGATTGGACAGTATAATGAAAAACTGTTTTTT. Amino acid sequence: CAWSEGGAIGQYNEKLFF.